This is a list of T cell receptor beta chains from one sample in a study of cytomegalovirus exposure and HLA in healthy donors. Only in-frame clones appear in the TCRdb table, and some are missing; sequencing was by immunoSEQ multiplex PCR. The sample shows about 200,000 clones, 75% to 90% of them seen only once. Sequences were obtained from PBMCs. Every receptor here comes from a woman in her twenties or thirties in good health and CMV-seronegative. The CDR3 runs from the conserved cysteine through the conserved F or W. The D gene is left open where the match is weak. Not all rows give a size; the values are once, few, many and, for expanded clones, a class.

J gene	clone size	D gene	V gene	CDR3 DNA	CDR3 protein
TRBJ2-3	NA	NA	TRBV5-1	TGCGCCAGCAGCTTCGAGCGGACAGATACGCAGTATTTT	CASSFERTDTQYF
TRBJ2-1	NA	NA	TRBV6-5	TGTGCCAGCAGTTACGTAGGGGGGGATGAGCAGTTCTTC	CASSYVGGDEQFF
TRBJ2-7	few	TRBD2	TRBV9	TGTGCCAGCAGCGTGGGCGGGGGGGGCTACGAGCAGTACTTC	CASSVGGGGYEQYF
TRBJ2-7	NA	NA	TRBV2	TGTGCCAGCAGTAGCGGCCTTACGGCCGAGCAGTACTTC	CASSSGLTAEQYF
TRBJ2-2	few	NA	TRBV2	TGTGCCAGCAGTGATCGGTACAGTACCTTCGACGGGGAGCTGTTTTTT	CASSDRYSTFDGELFF
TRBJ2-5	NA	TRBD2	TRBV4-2	TGTGCCAGCAGCCAAGATGGGCGGGGGACCAGGGAGACCCAGTACTTC	CASSQDGRGTRETQYF
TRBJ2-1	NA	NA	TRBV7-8	TGTGCCAGCACTAATCGCGGATTCCTTGACAATGAGCAGTTCTTC	CASTNRGFLDNEQFF
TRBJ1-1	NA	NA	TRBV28	TGTGCCAGCGGAGACACTGAAGCTTTCTTT	CASGDTEAFF
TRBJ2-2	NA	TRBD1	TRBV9	TGTGCCAGCAGCCCAAGACAGGGGGCGAGCACCGGGGAGCTGTTTTTT	CASSPRQGASTGELFF
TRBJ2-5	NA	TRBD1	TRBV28	TGTGCCAGCAGTTTGAAGGACAGGGGATTCCGAGAGACCCAGTACTTC	CASSLKDRGFRETQYF
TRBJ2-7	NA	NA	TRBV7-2	TGTGCCAGCAGCCGGACAGTATACGAGCAGTACTTC	CASSRTVYEQYF
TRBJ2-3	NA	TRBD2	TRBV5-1	TGCGCCAGCAGCGGAAGCGGACTAGCGGGAGGCGCAGATACGCAGTATTTT	CASSGSGLAGGADTQYF
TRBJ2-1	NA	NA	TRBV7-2	TGTGCCAGCAGCTTAGGAGGGGACACCCGATACAGCGAGCAGTTCTTC	CASSLGGDTRYSEQFF
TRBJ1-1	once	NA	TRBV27	TGTGCCAGCAGTTTAGCCCCACCGGGGAACACTGAAGCTTTCTTT	CASSLAPPGNTEAFF
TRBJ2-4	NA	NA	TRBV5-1	TGCGCCAGCAGCTTGGACGGGTACGGCAAAAACATTCAGTACTTC	CASSLDGYGKNIQYF
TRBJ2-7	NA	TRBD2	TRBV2	TGTGCCAGCAGTGAAGCGGCGGCTAGCGGTTGGGTTGAGCAGTACTTC	CASSEAAASGWVEQYF